The rows below give T cell receptor beta chains drawn from one sample of a study of shared clonotypes between healthy human individuals. Some clones are missing from TCRdb's copy, which holds only in-frame ones; the method was immunoSEQ multiplex PCR. The data contain around 600,000 clones, about 98% of them singletons. Sequences were obtained from naive CD8+ T cells sorted from blood. The receptors were gathered from a young man in good health. Both conserved end residues are part of each CDR3. Fields, in order: CDR3 length, J gene, V gene, CDR3 protein.

14 TRBJ1-1 TRBV6-5 CASSFYDGNTEAFF
14 TRBJ1-2 TRBV5-1 CASSYSWTEDGYTF
16 TRBJ2-2 TRBV7-2 CASSSPSRTNTGELFF
15 TRBJ1-5 TRBV15 CATQPWQDRDQPQHF
15 TRBJ2-3 TRBV7-9 CASIATTGSGYTQYF
14 TRBJ1-2 TRBV7-3 CASSLSAGDYGYTF
15 TRBJ1-2 TRBV9 CASSIAGELGYGYTF
12 TRBJ1-1 TRBV11-2 CASSLGIAEAFF
15 TRBJ1-4 TRBV5-6 CASSSWDRGNEKLFF
12 TRBJ2-7 TRBV27 CASRQGSYEQYF
13 TRBJ2-2 TRBV4-3 CASSQGLWGELFF
14 TRBJ2-7 TRBV13 CASSHATGGHEQYF
12 TRBJ2-7 TRBV4-3 CASSTGGSEQYF
12 TRBJ2-7 TRBV11-2 CASSFFPGEQYF
15 TRBJ1-1 TRBV19 CATRNLRGMNTEAFF
12 TRBJ2-1 TRBV7-9 CASSGRHNEQFF
16 TRBJ2-1 TRBV5-1 CASSLLGPTSYNEQFF
12 TRBJ1-4 TRBV28 CATRNRDSELFF